This T cell receptor beta chain emerged from a study of cytomegalovirus exposure and HLA in healthy donors. Per germline, CDR1 SGHVT and CDR2 SQSDAQ. Trimming cost V 2 bases and J 2 bases; bases outside gene matches: 1. The length of the CDR3 is 14 residues. The protocol was immunoSEQ multiplex PCR, while the TCRdb copy is restricted to in-frame clones and leaves out a portion. The data contain around 250,000 clones, 85% to 90% of them singletons. Specimen: PBMCs. The V and J genes are TRBV7-4 and TRBJ1-2; 8 bases are a match to TRBD1. The source is a woman aged 18 to 35 in good health and CMV-seronegative. CDR3 amino acids: CASSLQGANYGYTF. The CDR3 DNA is TGTGCCAGCAGCTTACAGGGGGCCAACTATGGCTACACCTTC. Full variable domain (remainder filled in from reference TRBV7-4 and TRBJ1-2): GAGVSQSPRYKVAKRGRDVALRCDSISGHVTLYWYRQTLGQGSEVLTYSQSDAQRDKSGRPSGRFSAERPERSVSTLKIQRTEQGDSAVYLCASSLQGANYGYTFGSGTRLTVV.